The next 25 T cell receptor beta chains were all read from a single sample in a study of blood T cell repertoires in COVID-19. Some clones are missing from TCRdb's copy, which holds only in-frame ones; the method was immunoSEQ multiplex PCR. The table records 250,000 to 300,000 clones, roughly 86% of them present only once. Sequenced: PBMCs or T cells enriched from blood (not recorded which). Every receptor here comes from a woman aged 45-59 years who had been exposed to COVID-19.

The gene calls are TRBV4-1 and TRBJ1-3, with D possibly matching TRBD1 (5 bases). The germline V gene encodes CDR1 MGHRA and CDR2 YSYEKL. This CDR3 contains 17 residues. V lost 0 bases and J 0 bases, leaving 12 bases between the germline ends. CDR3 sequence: CASSQDWPGHSGNTIYF. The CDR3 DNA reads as TGCGCCAGCAGCCAAGATTGGCCAGGGCACTCTGGAAACACCATATATTTT.

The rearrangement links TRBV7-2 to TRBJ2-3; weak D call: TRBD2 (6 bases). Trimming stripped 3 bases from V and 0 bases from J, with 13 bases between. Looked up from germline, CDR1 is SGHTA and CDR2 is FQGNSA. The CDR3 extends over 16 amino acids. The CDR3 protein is CASSFLRGSSTDTQYF. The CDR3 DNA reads TGTGCCAGCAGCTTTCTGCGGGGATCTAGCACAGATACGCAGTATTTT.

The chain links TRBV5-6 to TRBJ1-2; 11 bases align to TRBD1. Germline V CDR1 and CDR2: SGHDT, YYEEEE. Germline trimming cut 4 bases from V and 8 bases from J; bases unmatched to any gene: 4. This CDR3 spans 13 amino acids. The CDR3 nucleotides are TGTGCCAGCAGCGAGGGACAGGGGGGCGGCTACACCTTC. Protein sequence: CASSEGQGGGYTF.

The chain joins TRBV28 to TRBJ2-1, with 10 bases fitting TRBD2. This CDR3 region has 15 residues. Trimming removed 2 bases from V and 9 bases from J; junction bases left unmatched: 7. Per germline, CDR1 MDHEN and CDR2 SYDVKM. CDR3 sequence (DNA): TGTGCCAGCAGTTTAGGTCTAGCGGGGGAGGGTGAGCAGTTCTTC. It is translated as CASSLGLAGEGEQFF.

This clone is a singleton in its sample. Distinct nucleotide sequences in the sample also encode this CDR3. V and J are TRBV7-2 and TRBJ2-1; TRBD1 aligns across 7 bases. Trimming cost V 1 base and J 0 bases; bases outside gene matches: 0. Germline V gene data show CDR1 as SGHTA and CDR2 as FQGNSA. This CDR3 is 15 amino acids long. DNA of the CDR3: TGTGCCAGCAGCTTAGGACAGGGCTCCTACAATGAGCAGTTCTTC. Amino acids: CASSLGQGSYNEQFF.

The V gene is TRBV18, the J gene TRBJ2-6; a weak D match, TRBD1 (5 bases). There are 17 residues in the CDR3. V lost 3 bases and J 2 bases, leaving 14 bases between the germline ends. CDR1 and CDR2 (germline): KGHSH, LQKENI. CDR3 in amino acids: CASSPVQGFTGANVLTF. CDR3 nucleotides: TGTGCCAGCTCACCGGTCCAGGGTTTTACTGGGGCCAACGTCCTGACTTTC. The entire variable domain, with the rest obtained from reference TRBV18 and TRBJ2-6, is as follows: NAGVMQNPRHLVRRRGQEARLRCSPMKGHSHVYWYRQLPEEGLKFMVYLQKENIIDESGMPKERFSAEFPKEGPSILRIQQVVRGDSAAYFCASSPVQGFTGANVLTFGAGSRLTVL.

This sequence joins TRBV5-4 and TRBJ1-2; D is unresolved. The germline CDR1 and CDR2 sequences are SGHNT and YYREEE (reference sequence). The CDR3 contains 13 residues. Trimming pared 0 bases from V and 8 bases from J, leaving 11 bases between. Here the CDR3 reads CASSLVAGYGYTF. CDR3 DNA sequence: TGTGCCAGCAGCTTGGTAGCGGGCTACGGCTACACCTTC.

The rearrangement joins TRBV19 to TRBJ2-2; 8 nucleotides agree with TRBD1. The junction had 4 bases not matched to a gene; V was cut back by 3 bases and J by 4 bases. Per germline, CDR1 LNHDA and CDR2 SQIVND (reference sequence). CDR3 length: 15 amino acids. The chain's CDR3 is CASSIQGASTGELFF. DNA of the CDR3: TGTGCCAGTAGTATCCAGGGGGCGAGCACCGGGGAGCTGTTTTTT.

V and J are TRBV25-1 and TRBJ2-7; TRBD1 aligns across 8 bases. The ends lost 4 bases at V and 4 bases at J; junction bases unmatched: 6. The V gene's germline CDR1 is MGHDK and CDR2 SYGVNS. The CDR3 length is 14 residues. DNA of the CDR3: TGTGCCAGCAGTGTGACAGGGGTCTCGTACGAGCAGTACTTC. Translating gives CASSVTGVSYEQYF.

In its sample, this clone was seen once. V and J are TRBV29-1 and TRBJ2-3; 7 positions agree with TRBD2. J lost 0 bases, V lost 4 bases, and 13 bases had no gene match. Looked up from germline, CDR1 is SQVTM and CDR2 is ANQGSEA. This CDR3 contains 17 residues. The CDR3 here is CSVGLDTSASSTDTQYF. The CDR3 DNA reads TGCAGCGTTGGGCTCGATACTAGCGCTTCTAGCACAGATACGCAGTATTTT.

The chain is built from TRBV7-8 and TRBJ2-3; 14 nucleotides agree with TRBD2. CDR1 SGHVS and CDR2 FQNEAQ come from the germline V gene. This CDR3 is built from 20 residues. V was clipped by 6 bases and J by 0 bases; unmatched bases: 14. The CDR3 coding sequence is TGTGCCAGCAGACGTCTACCGGGACTAGCGGGGGACCCTAGCACAGATACGCAGTATTTT. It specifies CASRRLPGLAGDPSTDTQYF.

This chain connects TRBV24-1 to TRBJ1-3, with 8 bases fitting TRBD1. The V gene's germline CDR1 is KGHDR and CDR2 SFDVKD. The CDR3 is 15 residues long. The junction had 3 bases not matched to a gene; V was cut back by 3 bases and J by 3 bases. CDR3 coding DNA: TGTGCCACCAGTGATGACAGGGGAGATGGAAACACCATATATTTT. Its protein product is CATSDDRGDGNTIYF.

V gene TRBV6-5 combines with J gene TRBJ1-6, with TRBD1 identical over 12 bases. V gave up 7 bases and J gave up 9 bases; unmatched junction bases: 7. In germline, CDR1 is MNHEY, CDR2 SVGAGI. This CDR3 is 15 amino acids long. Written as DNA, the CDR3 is TGTGCCAGCACCAAGGGACAGGGGGCTAGTTCACCCCTCCACTTT. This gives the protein CASTKGQGASSPLHF.

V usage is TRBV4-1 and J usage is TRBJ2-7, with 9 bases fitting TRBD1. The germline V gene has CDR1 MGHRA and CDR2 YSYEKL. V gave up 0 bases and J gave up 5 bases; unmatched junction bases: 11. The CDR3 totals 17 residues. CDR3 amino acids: CASSQESIGTGNDEQYF. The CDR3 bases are TGCGCCAGCAGCCAAGAATCCATAGGGACAGGGAACGACGAGCAGTACTTC.

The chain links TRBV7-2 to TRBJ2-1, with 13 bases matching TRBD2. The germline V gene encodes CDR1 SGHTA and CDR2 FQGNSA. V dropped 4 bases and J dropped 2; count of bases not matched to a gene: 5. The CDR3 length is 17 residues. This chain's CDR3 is CASSSPTSGGAYNEQFF. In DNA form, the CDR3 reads TGTGCCAGCAGCTCCCCAACTAGCGGGGGGGCCTACAATGAGCAGTTCTTC.

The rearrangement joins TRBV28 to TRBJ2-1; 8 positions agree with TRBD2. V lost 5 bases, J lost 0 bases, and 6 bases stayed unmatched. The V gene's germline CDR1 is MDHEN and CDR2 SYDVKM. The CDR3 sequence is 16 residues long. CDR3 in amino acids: CASSDLAGGSYNEQFF. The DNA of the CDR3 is TGTGCCAGCAGTGACCTGGCGGGGGGCTCCTACAATGAGCAGTTCTTC.

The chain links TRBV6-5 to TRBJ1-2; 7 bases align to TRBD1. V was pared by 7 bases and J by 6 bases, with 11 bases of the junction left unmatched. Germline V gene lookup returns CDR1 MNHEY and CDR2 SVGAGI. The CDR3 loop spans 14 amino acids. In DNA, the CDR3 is TGTGCCAGCACTCAACCCGAGACAGGGCATGGCTACACCTTC. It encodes CASTQPETGHGYTF.

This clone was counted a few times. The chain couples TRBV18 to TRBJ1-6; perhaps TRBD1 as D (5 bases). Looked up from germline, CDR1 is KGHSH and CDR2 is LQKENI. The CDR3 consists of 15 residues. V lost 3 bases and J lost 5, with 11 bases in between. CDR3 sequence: CASSPSDSNNSPLHF. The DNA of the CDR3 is TGTGCCAGCTCACCTTCAGACAGTAATAATTCACCCCTCCACTTT.

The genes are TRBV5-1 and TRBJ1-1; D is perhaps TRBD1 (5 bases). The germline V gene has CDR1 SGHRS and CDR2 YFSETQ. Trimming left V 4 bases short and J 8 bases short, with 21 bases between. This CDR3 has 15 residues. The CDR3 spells CASSPSLGGVSEAFF. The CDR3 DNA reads TGCGCCAGCAGCCCCTCGTTGGGGGGGGTATCGGAAGCTTTCTTT. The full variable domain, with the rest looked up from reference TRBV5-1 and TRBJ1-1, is KAGVTQTPRYLIKTRGQQVTLSCSPISGHRSVSWYQQTPGQGLQFLFEYFSETQRNKGNFPGRFSGRQFSNSRSEMNVSTLELGDSALYLCASSPSLGGVSEAFFGQGTRLTVV.

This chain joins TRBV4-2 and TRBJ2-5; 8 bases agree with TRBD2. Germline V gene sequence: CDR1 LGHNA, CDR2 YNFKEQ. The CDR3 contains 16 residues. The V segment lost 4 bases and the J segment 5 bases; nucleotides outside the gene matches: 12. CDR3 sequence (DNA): TGTGCCAGCAGCCTCGACCCGGGGGGGCGGGAGGAGACCCAGTACTTC. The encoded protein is CASSLDPGGREETQYF.

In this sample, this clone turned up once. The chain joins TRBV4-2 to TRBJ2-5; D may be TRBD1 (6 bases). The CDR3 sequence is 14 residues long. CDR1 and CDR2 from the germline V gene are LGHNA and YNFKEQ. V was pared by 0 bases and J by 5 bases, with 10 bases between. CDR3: CASSQEATGETQYF. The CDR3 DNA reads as TGTGCCAGCAGCCAAGAGGCTACAGGGGAGACCCAGTACTTC.

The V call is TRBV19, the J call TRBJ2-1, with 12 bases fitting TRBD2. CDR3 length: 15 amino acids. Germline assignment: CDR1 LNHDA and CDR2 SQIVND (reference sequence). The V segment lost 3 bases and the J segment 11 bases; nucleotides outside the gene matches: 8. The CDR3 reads CASSIGSSGGAKQFF. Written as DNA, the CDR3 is TGTGCCAGTAGTATTGGGTCTAGCGGGGGGGCCAAGCAGTTCTTC. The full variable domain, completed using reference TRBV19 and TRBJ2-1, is DGGITQSPKYLFRKEGQNVTLSCEQNLNHDAMYWYRQDPGQGLRLIYYSQIVNDFQKGDIAEGYSVSREKKESFPLTVTSAQKNPTAFYLCASSIGSSGGAKQFFGPGTRLTVL.

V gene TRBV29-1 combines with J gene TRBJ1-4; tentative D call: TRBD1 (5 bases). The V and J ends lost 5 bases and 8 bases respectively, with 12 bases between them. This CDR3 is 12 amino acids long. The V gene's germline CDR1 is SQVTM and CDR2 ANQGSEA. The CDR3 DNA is TGCAGCGTTTCTAGGGGCGGCGAAAAACTGTTTTTT. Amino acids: CSVSRGGEKLFF. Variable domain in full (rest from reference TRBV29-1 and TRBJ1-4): SAVISQKPSRDICQRGTSLTIQCQVDSQVTMMFWYRQQPGQSLTLIATANQGSEATYESGFVIDKFPISRPNLTFSTLTVSNMSPEDSSIYLCSVSRGGEKLFFGSGTQLSVL.

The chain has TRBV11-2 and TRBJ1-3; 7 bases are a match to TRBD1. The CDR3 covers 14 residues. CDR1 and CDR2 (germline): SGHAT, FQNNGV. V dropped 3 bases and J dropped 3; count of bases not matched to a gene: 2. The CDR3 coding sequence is TGTGCCAGCAGCTTGACAGGGATTGGAAACACCATATATTTT. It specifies CASSLTGIGNTIYF.

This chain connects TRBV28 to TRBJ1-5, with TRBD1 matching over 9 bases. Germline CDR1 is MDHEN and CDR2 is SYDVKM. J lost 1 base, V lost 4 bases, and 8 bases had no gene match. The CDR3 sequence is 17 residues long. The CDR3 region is CASSSPFGQGSNQPQHF. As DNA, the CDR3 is TGTGCCAGCAGTTCCCCATTTGGACAGGGGAGCAATCAGCCCCAGCATTTT. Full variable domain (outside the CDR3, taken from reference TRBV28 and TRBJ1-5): DVKVTQSSRYLVKRTGEKVFLECVQDMDHENMFWYRQDPGLGLRLIYFSYDVKMKEKGDIPEGYSVSREKKERFSLILESASTNQTSMYLCASSSPFGQGSNQPQHFGDGTRLSIL.